One and the same sample provided the 12 T cell receptor beta chains below, sequenced in a study of blood T cell repertoires in COVID-19. Assay used: immunoSEQ multiplex PCR; TCRdb lists only in-frame clones, some missing. The sample holds about 160,000 clones, 65% to 85% seen once. The sample was peripheral blood. These TCRs come from a woman of 80 years or more with active or convalescent COVID-19.

The chain couples TRBV5-3 to TRBJ2-7, with D maybe TRBD2 (6 bases). TRBV5-3 is classed as an ORF, of uncertain function. The V gene lost 2 bases and the J gene lost 2 bases, with 14 bases spanning the gap. This CDR3 has 15 amino acids. The CDR3 region has the DNA TGTGCCAGAAGCTTTTTCACACTAGCTACCTACGAGCAGTACTTC. Encoded protein: CARSFFTLATYEQYF.

The chain joins TRBV7-9 to TRBJ1-5; 7 positions match TRBD1. Germline V CDR1 and CDR2: SEHNR, FQNEAQ (reference sequence). This CDR3 is built from 15 residues. The junction had 10 bases not matched to a gene; V was cut back by 4 bases and J by 7 bases. The CDR3 region is CASSSGQGEGQPQHF. CDR3 DNA: TGTGCCAGCAGCTCCGGGCAGGGGGAAGGACAGCCCCAGCATTTT.

V gene TRBV19 combines with J gene TRBJ2-1; the match to TRBD2 covers 7 bases. Looked up from germline, CDR1 is LNHDA and CDR2 is SQIVND (reference sequence). Trimming at V came to 4 bases and at J to 5 bases, leaving 11 bases not matched to a gene. The CDR3 length is 16 residues. Written as DNA, the CDR3 is TGTGCCAGTAGTAGCCCCGAAGCGGGGTGGGACAATGAGCAGTTCTTC. Translated: CASSSPEAGWDNEQFF.

This clone was picked up one time. V and J are TRBV6-5 and TRBJ1-2; 7 bases agree with TRBD1. V trimming: 4 bases; J trimming: 4 bases; junction bases outside the gene matches: 6. The CDR3 covers 14 residues. Germline-derived CDR1 and CDR2 are MNHEY and SVGAGI. CDR3 amino acids: CASSWDSQTYGYTF. Here the CDR3 DNA reads TGTGCCAGCAGTTGGGACAGTCAAACCTATGGCTACACCTTC.

This chain uses TRBV5-8 with TRBJ1-1; no clear D gene. Germline-derived CDR1 and CDR2 are SGHTS and YDEGEE. Trimming pared 6 bases from V and 0 bases from J, leaving 15 bases between. CDR3 length: 15 residues. CDR3: CASTLMGRLNTEAFF. CDR3 sequence (DNA): TGTGCCAGCACCTTAATGGGCAGGTTGAACACTGAAGCTTTCTTT. The full variable domain, completed using reference TRBV5-8 and TRBJ1-1, is EAGVTQSPTHLIKTRGQQATLRCSPISGHTSVYWYQQALGLGLQFLLWYDEGEERNRGNFPPRFSGRQFPNYSSELNVNALELEDSALYLCASTLMGRLNTEAFFGQGTRLTVV.

This chain connects TRBV27 to TRBJ1-1, with D unclear. This CDR3 spans 12 amino acids. V lost 0 bases and J lost 7, with 6 bases in between. The germline gives CDR1 MNHEY, CDR2 SMNVEV (reference sequence). The CDR3 sequence is CASSLSSGEAFF. DNA for the CDR3: TGTGCCAGCAGTTTATCGAGTGGTGAAGCTTTCTTT.

The CDR3 DNA is TGTGCCAGCAGCCCCCCCACGGGTCCCGATACGCAGTATTTT. Amino acid sequence: CASSPPTGPDTQYF. The V call is TRBV11-3, the J call TRBJ2-3, with no clear D. The CDR3 runs 14 residues. From germline, CDR1 is SGHNT and CDR2 YENEEA. The V and J ends lost 5 bases and 6 bases respectively, with 15 bases between them.

The rearrangement links TRBV5-1 to TRBJ1-1, with a tentative D call TRBD1 (5 bases). The germline V and J ends were trimmed by 4 bases and 1 base, with 11 bases remaining between them. CDR1 and CDR2 from the germline V gene are SGHRS and YFSETQ. The CDR3 has 14 amino acids. The CDR3 spells CASSVGGENTEAFF. CDR3 nucleotides: TGCGCCAGCAGCGTGGGGGGAGAGAACACTGAAGCTTTCTTT.

This clone has more than one count but fewer than ten. V gene TRBV9 combines with J gene TRBJ1-2, with a weak D call TRBD1 (6 bases). The CDR3 contains 16 residues. V lost 0 bases and J 0 bases, leaving 12 bases between the germline ends. Germline assignment: CDR1 SGDLS and CDR2 YYNGEE. The DNA of the CDR3 is TGTGCCAGCAGCGTAGTCCCAGGGGCTGCTAACTATGGCTACACCTTC. Encoded protein: CASSVVPGAANYGYTF.

V and J are TRBV11-3 and TRBJ2-5; 8 positions agree with TRBD2. Per the germline V gene, CDR1 is SGHNT and CDR2 is YENEEA. The CDR3 sequence is 18 residues long. V was clipped by 1 base and J by 1 base; unmatched bases: 11. The CDR3 region has the DNA TGTGCCAGCAGCTTAGTTTGGGGACGGGAGGGACCCCAAGAGACCCAGTACTTC. As protein: CASSLVWGREGPQETQYF.

The rearrangement joins TRBV10-3 to TRBJ1-2; 8 bases agree with TRBD1. V lost 5 bases, J lost 4 bases, and 3 bases stayed unmatched. This CDR3 region has 13 residues. Germline V gives CDR1 ENHRY, CDR2 SYGVKD. The CDR3 nucleotides read TGTGCCATCAGTTTGGACAGGGTCTATGGCTACACCTTC. Its translation: CAISLDRVYGYTF.

V is TRBV7-2 and J is TRBJ2-3; maybe TRBD1 (6 bases). The V gene lost 4 bases and the J gene lost 9 bases, with 14 bases spanning the gap. The CDR3 has 13 residues. CDR1 and CDR2 from the germline V gene are SGHTA and FQGNSA. As DNA, the CDR3 is TGTGCCAGCAGCTCTGACACAGGGATAACGCAGTATTTT. The encoded protein is CASSSDTGITQYF. The full variable domain, in which reference TRBV7-2 and TRBJ2-3 provide the parts outside the CDR3, is GAGVSQSPSNKVTEKGKDVELRCDPISGHTALYWYRQSLGQGLEFLIYFQGNSAPDKSGLPSDRFSAERTGGSVSTLTIQRTQQEDSAVYLCASSSDTGITQYFGPGTRLTVL.